This T cell receptor (beta chain) was recovered during a study of shared clonotypes between healthy human individuals. Study conclusions and caveats: For sorted subsets, rarefaction showed incomplete sequencing despite large depth.

The CDR3 is 16 residues long. The J segment lost 6 bases and the V segment lost 4 bases, leaving 13 bases of the junction unmatched. Germline-derived CDR1 and CDR2 are SGHAT and FQNNGV. Sequencing used immunoSEQ multiplex PCR; TCRdb keeps in-frame clones, though not all of them. The sample yields about 2 million clones, around 96% seen once. As regards this clone: Its antigen remains unidentified.

Selected positively for CCR7 and CD45RO-negative, naive CD8 cells excluded terminally differentiated effector memory CD45RA+ cells. Donors, healthy HIV-negative adults, lacked recent acute infections or vaccinations. Nashville, Tennessee was home to all donors, each a Caucasian adult. The sequencing sample was made of naive CD8+ T cells sorted from blood. The V gene is TRBV11-2, the J gene TRBJ2-7, with 9 bases aligning to TRBD2. The receptor's source is a man aged 18 to 35 in good health. The CDR3 protein is CASSSIIAGAVGEQYF. CDR3 in DNA: TGTGCCAGCAGCTCCATTATAGCGGGAGCAGTGGGCGAGCAGTACTTC.